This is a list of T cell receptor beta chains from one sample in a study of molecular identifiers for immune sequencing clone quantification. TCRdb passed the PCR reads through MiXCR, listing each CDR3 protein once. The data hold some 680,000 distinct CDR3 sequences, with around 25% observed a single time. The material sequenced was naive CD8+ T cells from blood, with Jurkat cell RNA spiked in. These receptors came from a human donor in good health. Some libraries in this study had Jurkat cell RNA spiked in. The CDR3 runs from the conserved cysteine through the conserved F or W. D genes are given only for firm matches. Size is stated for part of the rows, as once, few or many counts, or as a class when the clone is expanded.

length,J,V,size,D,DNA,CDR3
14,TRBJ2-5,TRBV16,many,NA,TGTGCCAGCAGCCAATCGGTCATTCAAGAGACCCAGTACTTC,CASSQSVIQETQYF
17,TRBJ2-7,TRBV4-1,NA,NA,TGCGCCAGCAGCCAAGATAGCATCGGAACTAAAGCCTACGAGCAGTACTTC,CASSQDSIGTKAYEQYF
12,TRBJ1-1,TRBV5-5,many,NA,TGTGCCAGCAGCACCGAATACACTGAAGCTTTCTTT,CASSTEYTEAFF
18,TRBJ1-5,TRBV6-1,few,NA,TGTGCCAGCAGTGAAAAGGACAGAATCACGTATAGCAATCAGCCCCAGCATTTT,CASSEKDRITYSNQPQHF
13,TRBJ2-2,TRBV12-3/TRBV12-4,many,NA,TGTGCCAGCAGCCCGACTGACAACGGGGAGCTGTTTTTT,CASSPTDNGELFF
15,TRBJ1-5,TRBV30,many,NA,TGTGCCTGGAGTCTGGAACACCGAGGAAGTCAGCCCCAGCATTTT,CAWSLEHRGSQPQHF
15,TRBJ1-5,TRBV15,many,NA,TGTGCCACCAGCAGAGATGGAACAGGTAACCAGCCCCAGCATTTT,CATSRDGTGNQPQHF
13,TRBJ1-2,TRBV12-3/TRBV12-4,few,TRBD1,TGTGCCAGCAGCGAGACAGGGGCCTATGGCTACACCTTC,CASSETGAYGYTF
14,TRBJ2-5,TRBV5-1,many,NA,TGCGCCAGCAGTAGGTGGGGGGATCAAGAGACCCAGTACTTC,CASSRWGDQETQYF
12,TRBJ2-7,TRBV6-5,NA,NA,TGTGCCAGCAGTTACAATAGTCTCGAGCAGTACTTC,CASSYNSLEQYF
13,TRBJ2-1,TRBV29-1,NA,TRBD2,TGCGGCGGTGGTAGCGGGATCCGGGATGAGCAGTTCTTC,CGGGSGIRDEQFF
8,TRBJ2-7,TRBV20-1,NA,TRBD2,TGCAGTGCCGGGAGGAACTACTTC,CSAGRNYF
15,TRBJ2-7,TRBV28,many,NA,TGTGCCAGCAGTTTCCGGGGACCTGTCTCCTACGAGCAGTACTTC,CASSFRGPVSYEQYF